The 23 T cell receptor beta chains given below trace back to one sample, sequenced in a study of blood T cell repertoires in COVID-19. Using immunoSEQ multiplex PCR, the repertoire was profiled, and TCRdb retains in-frame clones only, with some absent. The table records more than 350,000 clones, around 87% of them present only once. Sequences were obtained from PBMCs or T cells enriched from blood (not recorded which). The receptors stem from a man between 18 and 29 years old who had recovered from COVID-19.

Remarks on this clone: One junction end disagrees with the germline gene, perhaps due to a read error. The rearrangement links TRBV7-9 to TRBJ1-2, with D perhaps matching TRBD1 (5 bases). Germline V gene sequence: CDR1 SEHNR, CDR2 FQNEAQ (reference sequence). The CDR3 sequence is 13 residues long. For the CDR3, the DNA is TGTGCCAGCAGCTCAGAGGAGGATCCGGGACTCAGCTTC. It translates to CASSSEEDPGLSF.

This chain uses TRBV7-2 with TRBJ2-7, with D possibly matching TRBD1 (5 bases). CDR1 and CDR2 from the germline V gene are SGHTA and FQGNSA. The V end was cut by 4 bases, the J end by 3 bases, with 10 bases between. The CDR3 spans 13 residues. The CDR3 DNA sequence: TGTGCCAGCAGCTGGGGTAGGGGCTACGAGCAGTACTTC. Translated: CASSWGRGYEQYF.

V and J are TRBV19 and TRBJ2-5, with D hard to call. CDR1 and CDR2 from the germline V gene are LNHDA and SQIVND (reference sequence). V shed 2 bases and J shed 1 base, with 5 bases lying between them. CDR3 length: 13 residues. The CDR3 spells CASSISGQETQYF. The CDR3 bases are TGTGCCAGTAGTATATCGGGCCAAGAGACCCAGTACTTC.

The gene calls are TRBV9 and TRBJ2-1; TRBD2 matches at 10 bases. This CDR3 contains 15 residues. Germline V gene sequence: CDR1 SGDLS, CDR2 YYNGEE. Trimming removed 4 bases from V and 0 bases from J; junction bases left unmatched: 1. Here the CDR3 reads CASSSSGSSYNEQFF. CDR3 nucleotides: TGTGCCAGCAGCTCTAGCGGGAGCTCCTACAATGAGCAGTTCTTC. The variable domain in full, with the rest retrieved from reference TRBV9 and TRBJ2-1, is DSGVTQTPKHLITATGQRVTLRCSPRSGDLSVYWYQQSLDQGLQFLIQYYNGEERAKGNILERFSAQQFPDLHSELNLSSLELGDSALYFCASSSSGSSYNEQFFGPGTRLTVL.

The chain carries TRBV4-3 and TRBJ2-1; D is undetermined. The V gene's germline CDR1 is LGHNA and CDR2 YSLEER. The CDR3 is 15 residues long. Trimming shortened V by 0 bases and J by 0 bases, and 6 bases separated the two germline ends. The CDR3 coding sequence is TGCGCCAGCAGCCAAGATCCGAGCTCCTACAATGAGCAGTTCTTC. Protein: CASSQDPSSYNEQFF.

J is TRBJ1-1 and V is TRBV2; 10 nucleotides match TRBD1. Germline V lookup: CDR1 SNHLY, CDR2 FYNNEI. This CDR3 is 15 amino acids long. V gave up 7 bases and J gave up 3 bases; unmatched junction bases: 8. CDR3 bases: TGTGCCAGCAATGACAGGGGGCGATGGGACACTGAAGCTTTCTTT. Protein product: CASNDRGRWDTEAFF.

The CDR3 sequence is CASSLTGLAEAGTQYF. The DNA for the CDR3 is TGTGCCAGCAGCTTGACGGGACTAGCGGAGGCGGGGACCCAGTACTTC. V and J are TRBV7-9 and TRBJ2-5; 11 nucleotides align to TRBD2. The germline V gene encodes CDR1 SEHNR and CDR2 FQNEAQ (reference sequence). This CDR3 contains 16 residues. The junction had 10 bases not matched to a gene; V was cut back by 3 bases and J by 7 bases.

The chain recombines TRBV27 with TRBJ2-1; 7 bases map to TRBD1. The CDR3 is made up of 18 amino acids. Germline V lookup: CDR1 MNHEY, CDR2 SMNVEV (reference sequence). Trimming took 4 bases from V and 5 from J; bases not matched to a gene: 17. Written as DNA, the CDR3 is TGTGCCAGCAGTTCCTTGACCAGTACCGGGACAGCCCACAATGAGCAGTTCTTC. Translated, it gives CASSSLTSTGTAHNEQFF.

The rearrangement uses TRBV4-2 and TRBJ2-5, with 10 bases lining up with TRBD2. V shed 0 bases and J 5 bases; nucleotides not matched to a gene: 15. This CDR3 contains 19 residues. Germline lookup yields CDR1 LGHNA and CDR2 YNFKEQ. CDR3 sequence reads: CASSQDRSAGGPSGETQYF. CDR3 DNA: TGTGCCAGCAGCCAAGATAGGTCAGCGGGAGGGCCCTCAGGGGAGACCCAGTACTTC.

The chain is built from TRBV6-5 and TRBJ2-7, with no clear D. Trimming removed 0 bases from V and 2 bases from J, with 8 bases in between. Looked up from germline, CDR1 is MNHEY and CDR2 is SVGAGI. This CDR3 is built from 14 residues. CDR3 bases: TGTGCCAGCAGTTACTCGATCAGTACCTACGAGCAGTACTTC. Its protein product is CASSYSISTYEQYF.

This sequence joins TRBV28 and TRBJ2-7; tentatively, D is TRBD1 (6 bases). The V end lost 6 bases, the J end lost 2 bases, and 8 bases lay between the germline ends. CDR1 and CDR2 (germline): MDHEN, SYDVKM. This CDR3 comprises 12 residues. DNA of the CDR3: TGTGCCAGCAGACAGGGAACCTACGAGCAGTACTTC. Translated, it gives CASRQGTYEQYF.

The genes are TRBV3-1 (or the pseudogene TRBV3-2) and TRBJ1-2; a weak D match, TRBD1 (5 bases). V lost 1 base and J lost 5, with 8 bases in between. The CDR3 is made up of 13 amino acids. Germline CDR1 is LGHDT and CDR2 is YNNKEL (reference sequence). The CDR3 loop reads CASSQGQGYGYTF. As DNA, the CDR3 is TGTGCCAGCAGCCAAGGTCAGGGTTATGGCTACACCTTC.

The rearrangement joins TRBV28 to TRBJ2-7, with 7 nucleotides matching TRBD1. The CDR3 runs to 15 residues. Germline CDR1 is MDHEN and CDR2 is SYDVKM. Trimming cost V 6 bases and J 0 bases; bases outside gene matches: 8. The CDR3 DNA reads TGTGCCAGCAGCACGCCGGGACAGAGCTCCTACGAGCAGTACTTC. Its translation: CASSTPGQSSYEQYF.

V gene TRBV4-1 combines with J gene TRBJ2-4; D gene ambiguous. CDR1 is MGHRA, CDR2 YSYEKL, per germline. V lost 1 base and J lost 3, with 13 bases in between. This CDR3 region has 16 residues. CDR3 region: CASSQGAGLDKNIQYF. In DNA form, the CDR3 reads TGCGCCAGCAGCCAAGGGGCTGGGTTAGACAAAAACATTCAGTACTTC.

CDR3 sequence: CASSYLAGSGTGELFF. Here the CDR3 DNA reads TGCGCCAGCAGCTACCTAGCGGGGTCGGGCACCGGGGAGCTGTTTTTT. The V call is TRBV5-1, the J call TRBJ2-2; 9 bases fit TRBD2. Looked up from germline, CDR1 is SGHRS and CDR2 is YFSETQ. CDR3 length: 16 amino acids. V was pared by 3 bases and J by 4 bases, with 7 bases of the junction left unmatched.

The chain uses TRBV5-1 and TRBJ2-1; 8 nucleotides match TRBD2. The CDR3 runs to 14 residues. Germline V gene sequence: CDR1 SGHRS, CDR2 YFSETQ. V lost 3 bases, J lost 2 bases, and 1 base stayed unmatched. CDR3 DNA sequence: TGCGCCAGCAGCTCGGGGGGGCCCTACAATGAGCAGTTCTTC. Translated: CASSSGGPYNEQFF.

The chain is built from TRBV19 and TRBJ2-2; 7 bases map to TRBD1. The trim removed 6 bases at V and 5 bases at J, leaving 9 bases unmatched. CDR1 and CDR2 (germline): LNHDA, SQIVND (reference sequence). The CDR3 totals 15 residues. CDR3 amino acids: CASRKITGVTGELFF. In nucleotides, the CDR3 is TGTGCCAGTAGGAAAATCACAGGGGTAACCGGGGAGCTGTTTTTT.

The J gene is TRBJ1-4, the V gene TRBV7-9, with TRBD1 identical over 10 bases. V lost 5 bases and J lost 2; bases outside the gene matches: 5. This CDR3 spans 16 amino acids. CDR1 and CDR2 (germline): SEHNR, FQNEAQ (reference sequence). As DNA, the CDR3 is TGTGCCAGCAGCGGGGACAGGGGAGGGACTAATGAAAAACTGTTTTTT. It translates to CASSGDRGGTNEKLFF. The full variable domain, completed using reference TRBV7-9 and TRBJ1-4, is DTGVSQNPRHKITKRGQNVTFRCDPISEHNRLYWYRQTLGQGPEFLTYFQNEAQLEKSRLLSDRFSAERPKGSFSTLEIQRTEQGDSAMYLCASSGDRGGTNEKLFFGSGTQLSVL.

The chain has TRBV5-6 and TRBJ2-7, with D possibly being TRBD1 (6 bases). This CDR3 has 13 residues. Germline CDR1 SGHDT, CDR2 YYEEEE. Trimming removed 4 bases at V and 2 bases at J, with 10 bases between. The DNA for the CDR3 is TGTGCCAGCAGCGTCGGGACAACCTACGAGCAGTACTTC. Translating gives CASSVGTTYEQYF.

J is TRBJ1-5 and V is TRBV19, with D uncertain. The CDR3 contains 15 residues. CDR1 is LNHDA, CDR2 SQIVND, per germline (reference sequence). Trimming left V 7 bases short and J 4 bases short, with 17 bases between. The DNA for the CDR3 is TGTGCCAGTACCTTGAATGGGCCGATTAATCAGCCCCAGCATTTT. Amino acid sequence: CASTLNGPINQPQHF. The complete variable domain, with remaining parts taken from reference TRBV19 and TRBJ1-5, reads DGGITQSPKYLFRKEGQNVTLSCEQNLNHDAMYWYRQDPGQGLRLIYYSQIVNDFQKGDIAEGYSVSREKKESFPLTVTSAQKNPTAFYLCASTLNGPINQPQHFGDGTRLSIL.

CDR3 residues: CAIKAGSGEAGYTF. The DNA of the CDR3 is TGTGCCATCAAGGCAGGGTCTGGAGAGGCTGGCTACACCTTC. The chain carries TRBV10-3 and TRBJ1-2, with D possibly being TRBD1 (5 bases). The V gene lost 7 bases and the J gene lost 7 bases, with 19 bases spanning the gap. This CDR3 is built from 14 residues. CDR1 ENHRY and CDR2 SYGVKD come from the germline V gene.

This clone occurred once. V is TRBV29-1 and J is TRBJ2-5; TRBD2 might be the D (5 bases). Trimming took 2 bases from V and 5 from J, leaving 12 bases between them. The CDR3 loop spans 13 amino acids. The germline V gene encodes CDR1 SQVTM and CDR2 ANQGSEA. The CDR3 region has the DNA TGCAGCGTTGAATCGGGGTCCGCGGAGACCCAGTACTTC. Protein: CSVESGSAETQYF.

The CDR3 coding sequence is TGTGCCAGCAGTCCCCACCCAATCCAGACAGGGATTAATGGCTACACCTTC. It translates to CASSPHPIQTGINGYTF. V and J are TRBV27 and TRBJ1-2, with 7 bases aligning to TRBD1. This CDR3 has 17 residues. The J segment lost 6 bases and the V segment lost 5 bases, leaving 18 bases of the junction unmatched. Germline V gene lookup returns CDR1 MNHEY and CDR2 SMNVEV (reference sequence).